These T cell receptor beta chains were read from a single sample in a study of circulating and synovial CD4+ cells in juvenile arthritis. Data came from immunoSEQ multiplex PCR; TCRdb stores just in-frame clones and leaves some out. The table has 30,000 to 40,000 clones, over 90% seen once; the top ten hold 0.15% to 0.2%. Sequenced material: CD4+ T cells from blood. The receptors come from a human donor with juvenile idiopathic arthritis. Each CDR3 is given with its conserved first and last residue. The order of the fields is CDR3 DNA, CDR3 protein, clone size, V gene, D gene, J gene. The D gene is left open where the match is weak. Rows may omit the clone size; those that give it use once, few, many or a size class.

TGTGCCAGCAGCAGGTACACAGGGGGGGACTATGGCTACACCTTC CASSRYTGGDYGYTF NA TRBV28 TRBD1 TRBJ1-2
TGTGCCAGCAGCTTAGCGGGACACCCGAACACTGAAGCTTTCTTT CASSLAGHPNTEAFF NA TRBV7-9 NA TRBJ1-1
TGCGCCAGCAGCCACCAGGGGGGCTATGAGCAGTTCTTC CASSHQGGYEQFF NA TRBV4-3 NA TRBJ2-1
TGTGCCAGTAACAGGAACACTGAAGCTTTCTTT CASNRNTEAFF NA TRBV28 NA TRBJ1-1
TGTGCCAGCGGGGGACAGGGTTCTTTAGAGACCCAGTACTTC CASGGQGSLETQYF NA TRBV19 TRBD1 TRBJ2-5
TGCGCCAGCAGCCAAGCCTCGCCGGGGTCGAACACTGAAGCTTTCTTT CASSQASPGSNTEAFF NA TRBV4-3 NA TRBJ1-1
TGTGCCAGTACCTTCTCGACAGGATTGGGTGGAAACACCATATATTTT CASTFSTGLGGNTIYF NA TRBV28 NA TRBJ1-3
TGTGCCAGCCGACCGACCGGGACAGGGGGCTCCTACGAGCAGTACTTC CASRPTGTGGSYEQYF NA TRBV28 TRBD1 TRBJ2-7
TGTGCCAGCAGCCAACCGAGCGGGGGGGTGGGAGATACGCAGTATTTT CASSQPSGGVGDTQYF NA TRBV4-2 TRBD2 TRBJ2-3
TGTGCCAGTAGTATTGGTTTTCAGCGGGGACTGAGCTATGGCTACACCTTC CASSIGFQRGLSYGYTF once TRBV19 NA TRBJ1-2
TGTGCCAGCAGTTTAACAGGGTTTGGCTACACCTTC CASSLTGFGYTF NA TRBV28 NA TRBJ1-2
TGCGCCAGCAGCTTAATAACAGGGACTAGCGGGTGGGATGAGCAGTTCTTC CASSLITGTSGWDEQFF NA TRBV5-1 TRBD2 TRBJ2-1
TGTGCCAGCAGTGAGGCGAGTAGCGGGATTAATGAGCAGTTCTTC CASSEASSGINEQFF NA TRBV2 TRBD2 TRBJ2-1
TGTGCCAGCAGCGTAGAGGGGAATGGTCAGCCCCAGCATTTT CASSVEGNGQPQHF NA TRBV9 NA TRBJ1-5
TGTGCCAGCTCACCATTGTCCCACGGGACATCGAACACCGGGGAGCTGTTTTTT CASSPLSHGTSNTGELFF NA TRBV18 NA TRBJ2-2
TGTGCCAGCAGCTTAGCGTTAGCGGGAGTAGACGAGCAGTACTTC CASSLALAGVDEQYF NA TRBV7-2 TRBD2 TRBJ2-7
TGTGCCACCCGGACAGTCAATCCTGGAAACACCATATATTTT CATRTVNPGNTIYF NA TRBV28 NA TRBJ1-3
TGTGCCAGCAGCCCCAGACTTGGGGGGGGCAGGGCCAACACTGAAGCTTTCTTT CASSPRLGGGRANTEAFF once TRBV9 NA TRBJ1-1